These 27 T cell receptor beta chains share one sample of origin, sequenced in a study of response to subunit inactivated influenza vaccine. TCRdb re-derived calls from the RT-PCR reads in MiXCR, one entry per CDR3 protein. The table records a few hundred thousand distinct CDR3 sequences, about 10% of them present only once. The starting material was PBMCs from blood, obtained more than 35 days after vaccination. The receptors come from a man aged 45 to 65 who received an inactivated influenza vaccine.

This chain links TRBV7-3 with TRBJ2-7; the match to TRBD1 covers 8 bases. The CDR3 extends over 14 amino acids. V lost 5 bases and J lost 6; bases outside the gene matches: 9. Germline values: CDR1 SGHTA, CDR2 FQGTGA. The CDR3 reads CASSPGTGGSEQYF. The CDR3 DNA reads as TGTGCCAGCAGCCCCGGGACAGGAGGGTCCGAGCAGTACTTC.

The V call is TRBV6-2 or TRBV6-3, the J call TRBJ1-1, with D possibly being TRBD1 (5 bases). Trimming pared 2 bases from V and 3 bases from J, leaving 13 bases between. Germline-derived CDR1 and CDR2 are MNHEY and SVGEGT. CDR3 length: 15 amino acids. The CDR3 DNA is TGTGCCAGCAGTTACCGATGGGGGAGGGACACTGAAGCTTTCTTT. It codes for CASSYRWGRDTEAFF.

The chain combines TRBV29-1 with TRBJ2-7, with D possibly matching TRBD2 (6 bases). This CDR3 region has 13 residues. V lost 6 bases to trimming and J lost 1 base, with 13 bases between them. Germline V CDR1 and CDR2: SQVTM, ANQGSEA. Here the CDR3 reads CSVRRRGSYEQYF. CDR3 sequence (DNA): TGCAGCGTCCGGCGGCGGGGATCCTACGAGCAGTACTTC.

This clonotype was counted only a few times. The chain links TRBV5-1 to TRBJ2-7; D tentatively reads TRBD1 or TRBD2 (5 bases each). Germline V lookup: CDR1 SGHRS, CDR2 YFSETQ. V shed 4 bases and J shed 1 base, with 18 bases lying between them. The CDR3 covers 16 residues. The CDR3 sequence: CASSRSSRDGSYEQYF. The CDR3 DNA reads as TGCGCCAGCAGCCGAAGTTCTAGGGACGGATCCTACGAGCAGTACTTC.

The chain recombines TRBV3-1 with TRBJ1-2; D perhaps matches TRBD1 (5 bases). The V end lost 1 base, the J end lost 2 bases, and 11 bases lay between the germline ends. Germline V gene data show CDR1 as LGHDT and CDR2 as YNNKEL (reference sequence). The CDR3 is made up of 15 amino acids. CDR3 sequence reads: CASSQGVGANYGYTF. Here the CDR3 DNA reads TGTGCCAGCAGCCAAGGCGTAGGGGCAAACTATGGCTACACCTTC.

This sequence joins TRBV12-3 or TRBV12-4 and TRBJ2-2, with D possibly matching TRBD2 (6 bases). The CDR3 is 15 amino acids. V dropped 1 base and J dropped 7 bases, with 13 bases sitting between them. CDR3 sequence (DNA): TGTGCCAGCAGTTTAGGAATAGCGGTTATCGGGGAGCTGTTTTTT. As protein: CASSLGIAVIGELFF.

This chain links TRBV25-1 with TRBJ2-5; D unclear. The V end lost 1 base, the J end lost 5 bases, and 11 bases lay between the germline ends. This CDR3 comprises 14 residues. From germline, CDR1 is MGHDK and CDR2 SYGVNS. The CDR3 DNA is TGTGCCAGCAGTGAATCCGTTTTCCCGGAGACCCAGTACTTC. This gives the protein CASSESVFPETQYF.

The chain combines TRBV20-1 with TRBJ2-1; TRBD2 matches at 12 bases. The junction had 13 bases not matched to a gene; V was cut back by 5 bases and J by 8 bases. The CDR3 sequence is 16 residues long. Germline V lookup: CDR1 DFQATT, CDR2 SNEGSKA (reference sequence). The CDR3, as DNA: TGCAGTGCTGACCGGCGACTAGCGGGAGATGGCGATGAGCAGTTCTTC. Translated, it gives CSADRRLAGDGDEQFF.

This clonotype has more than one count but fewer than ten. The CDR3 loop reads CSAPHALIRETQYF. The CDR3 DNA sequence: TGCAGTGCTCCTCATGCCCTGATCCGAGAGACCCAGTACTTC. The chain has TRBV20-1 and TRBJ2-5; the D is unclear. Per the germline V gene, CDR1 is DFQATT and CDR2 is SNEGSKA (reference sequence). Trimming removed 5 bases at V and 4 bases at J, with 17 bases between. The CDR3 covers 14 residues.

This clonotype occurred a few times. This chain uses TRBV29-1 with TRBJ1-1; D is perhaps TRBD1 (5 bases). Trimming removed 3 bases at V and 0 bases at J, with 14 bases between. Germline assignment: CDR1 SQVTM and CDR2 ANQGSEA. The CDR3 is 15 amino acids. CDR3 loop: CSVEEGLGVNTEAFF. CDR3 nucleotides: TGCAGCGTTGAGGAGGGGCTAGGGGTGAACACTGAAGCTTTCTTT.

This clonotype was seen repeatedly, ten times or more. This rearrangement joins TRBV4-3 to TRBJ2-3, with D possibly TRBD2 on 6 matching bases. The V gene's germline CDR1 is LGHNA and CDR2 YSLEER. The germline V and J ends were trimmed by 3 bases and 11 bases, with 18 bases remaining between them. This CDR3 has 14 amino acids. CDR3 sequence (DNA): TGCGCCAGCAGCCAGGATCCGGTACTAGCCCAGCAGTATTTT. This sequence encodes CASSQDPVLAQQYF.

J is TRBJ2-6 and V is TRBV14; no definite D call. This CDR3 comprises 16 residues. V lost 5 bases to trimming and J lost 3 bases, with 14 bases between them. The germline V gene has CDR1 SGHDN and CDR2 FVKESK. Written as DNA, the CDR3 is TGTGCCAGCAGCGACGGCCCGGGTAATGGGGCCAACGTCCTGACTTTC. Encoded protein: CASSDGPGNGANVLTF.

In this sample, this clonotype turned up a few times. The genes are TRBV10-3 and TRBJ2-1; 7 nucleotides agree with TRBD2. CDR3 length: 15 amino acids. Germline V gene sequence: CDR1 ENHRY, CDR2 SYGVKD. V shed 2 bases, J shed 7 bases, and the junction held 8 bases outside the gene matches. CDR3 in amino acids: CAISESGVGNNEQFF. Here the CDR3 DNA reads TGTGCCATCAGTGAGAGCGGGGTCGGGAATAATGAGCAGTTCTTC.

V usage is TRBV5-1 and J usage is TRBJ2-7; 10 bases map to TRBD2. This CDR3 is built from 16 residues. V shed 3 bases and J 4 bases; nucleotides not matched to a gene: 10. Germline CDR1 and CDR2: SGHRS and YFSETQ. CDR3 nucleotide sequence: TGCGCCAGCAGCTCCCGAGAGGCTAGCGGGAGTTACGAGCAGTACTTC. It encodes CASSSREASGSYEQYF.

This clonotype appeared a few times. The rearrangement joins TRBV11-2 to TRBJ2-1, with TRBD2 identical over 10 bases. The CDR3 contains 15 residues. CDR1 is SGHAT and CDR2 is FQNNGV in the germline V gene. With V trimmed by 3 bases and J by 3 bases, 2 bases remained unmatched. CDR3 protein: CASSFLAGDYNEQFF. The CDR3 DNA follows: TGTGCCAGCAGCTTCCTAGCGGGAGACTACAATGAGCAGTTCTTC. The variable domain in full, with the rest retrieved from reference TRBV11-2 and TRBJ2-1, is EAGVAQSPRYKIIEKRQSVAFWCNPISGHATLYWYQQILGQGPKLLIQFQNNGVVDDSQLPKDRFSAERLKGVDSTLKIQPAKLEDSAVYLCASSFLAGDYNEQFFGPGTRLTVL.

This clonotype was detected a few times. CDR3 DNA: TGTGCCAGCAGCCAAGCGTCCACCTACGAGCAGTACTTC. This translates into CASSQASTYEQYF. V and J are TRBV3-1 and TRBJ2-7; D is unresolved. V lost 1 base and J lost 2, with 6 bases in between. CDR1 is LGHDT, CDR2 YNNKEL, per germline (reference sequence). CDR3 length: 13 amino acids.

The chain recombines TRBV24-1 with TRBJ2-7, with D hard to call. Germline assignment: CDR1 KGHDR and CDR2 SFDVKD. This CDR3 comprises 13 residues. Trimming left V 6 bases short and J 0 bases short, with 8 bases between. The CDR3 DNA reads TGTGCCACCAGTTTCGGCGGCTCCTACGAGCAGTACTTC. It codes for CATSFGGSYEQYF.

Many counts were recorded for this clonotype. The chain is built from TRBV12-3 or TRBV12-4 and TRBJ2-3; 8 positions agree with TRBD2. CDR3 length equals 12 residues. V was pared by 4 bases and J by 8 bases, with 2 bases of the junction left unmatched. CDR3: CASSSTSATQYF. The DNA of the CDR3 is TGTGCCAGCAGTTCGACTAGCGCTACGCAGTATTTT.

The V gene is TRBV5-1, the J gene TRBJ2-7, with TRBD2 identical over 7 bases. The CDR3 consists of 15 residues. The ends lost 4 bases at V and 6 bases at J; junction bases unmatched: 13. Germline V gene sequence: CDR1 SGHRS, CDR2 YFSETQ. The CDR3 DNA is TGCGCCAGCAGCCACACCGGGGGGACTACGGGCGAGCAGTACTTC. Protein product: CASSHTGGTTGEQYF.

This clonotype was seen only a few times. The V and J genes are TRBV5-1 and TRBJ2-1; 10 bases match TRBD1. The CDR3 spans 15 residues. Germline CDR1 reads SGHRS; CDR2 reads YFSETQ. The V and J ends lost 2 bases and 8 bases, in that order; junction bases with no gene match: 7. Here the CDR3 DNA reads TGCGCCAGCAGCTTCGGACAGGGGGGTTTCTATGAGCAGTTCTTC. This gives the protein CASSFGQGGFYEQFF.

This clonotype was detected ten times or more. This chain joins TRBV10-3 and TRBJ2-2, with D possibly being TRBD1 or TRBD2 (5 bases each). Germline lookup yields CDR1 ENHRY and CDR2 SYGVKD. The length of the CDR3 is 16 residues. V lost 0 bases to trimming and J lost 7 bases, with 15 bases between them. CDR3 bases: TGTGCCATCAGTGAGTCGGGACGGGGAGATGGCGGGGAGCTGTTTTTT. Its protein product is CAISESGRGDGGELFF.

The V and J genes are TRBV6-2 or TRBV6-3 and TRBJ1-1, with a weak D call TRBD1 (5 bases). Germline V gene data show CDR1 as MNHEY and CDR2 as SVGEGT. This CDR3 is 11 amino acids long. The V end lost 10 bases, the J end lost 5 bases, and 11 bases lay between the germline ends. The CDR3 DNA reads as TGTGCCACCACCCAGGGAACTGAAGCTTTCTTT. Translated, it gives CATTQGTEAFF.

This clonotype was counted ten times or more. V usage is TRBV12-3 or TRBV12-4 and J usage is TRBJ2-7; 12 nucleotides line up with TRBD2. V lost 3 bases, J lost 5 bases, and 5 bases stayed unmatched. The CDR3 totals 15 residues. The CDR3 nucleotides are TGTGCCAGCAGTTTGGGACTAGCGGGCTCTAACGAGCAGTACTTC. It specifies CASSLGLAGSNEQYF.

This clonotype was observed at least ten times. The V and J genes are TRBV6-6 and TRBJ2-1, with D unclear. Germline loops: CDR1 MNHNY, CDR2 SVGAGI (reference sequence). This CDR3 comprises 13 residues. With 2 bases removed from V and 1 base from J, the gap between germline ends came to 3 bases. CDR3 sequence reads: CASSYLSYNEQFF. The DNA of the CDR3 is TGTGCCAGCAGTTACCTGTCCTACAATGAGCAGTTCTTC.

CDR3 bases: TGCGCCAGCAGCTTATCGCAGGGTATGGCTGGGGCCAACGTCCTGACTTTC. Its protein is CASSLSQGMAGANVLTF. V gene TRBV5-1 combines with J gene TRBJ2-6; perhaps TRBD1 as D (5 bases). This CDR3 is 17 amino acids long. Germline-derived CDR1 and CDR2 are SGHRS and YFSETQ. The V and J ends lost 2 bases and 2 bases respectively, with 14 bases between them.

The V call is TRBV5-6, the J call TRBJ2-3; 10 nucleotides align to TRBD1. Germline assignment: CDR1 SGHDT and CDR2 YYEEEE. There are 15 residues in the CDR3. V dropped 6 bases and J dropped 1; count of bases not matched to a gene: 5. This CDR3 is CASMGTGVRTDTQYF. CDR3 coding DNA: TGTGCCAGCATGGGGACAGGGGTGCGCACAGATACGCAGTATTTT.

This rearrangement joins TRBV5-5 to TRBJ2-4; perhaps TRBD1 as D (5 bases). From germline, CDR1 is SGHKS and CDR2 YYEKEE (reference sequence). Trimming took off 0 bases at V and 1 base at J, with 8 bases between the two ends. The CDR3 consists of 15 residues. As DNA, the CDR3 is TGTGCCAGCAGCTTGGAGGGGAATGCCAAAAACATTCAGTACTTC. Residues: CASSLEGNAKNIQYF.